The 20 T cell receptor beta chains below come from one sample, sequenced in a study of blood T cell repertoires in COVID-19. The repertoire was sequenced with immunoSEQ multiplex PCR; TCRdb's copy has only in-frame clones and lacks some. The data show about 140,000 clones, with approximately 90% seen just once and roughly 4.3% held by the top ten. The sample consisted of peripheral blood. These receptor sequences come from a woman between 40 and 55 years old with acute or convalescent COVID-19.

J is TRBJ1-1 and V is TRBV21-1. TRBV21-1 is a documented pseudogene. This CDR3 comprises 16 residues. In DNA, the CDR3 is TGTGCCAGCAGCAAAGGTGGGAGACCTATGAACACTGAAGCTTTCTTT. This translates into CASSKGGRPMNTEAFF.

This clone has more than one count but fewer than ten. The rearrangement uses TRBV10-3 and TRBJ1-4, with 7 bases identical to TRBD1. The CDR3 runs 14 residues. With 5 bases clipped from V and 3 bases from J, the junction kept 3 bases outside the gene matches. CDR1 is ENHRY and CDR2 is SYGVKD in the germline V gene. The CDR3 coding sequence is TGTGCCATCAGTTCCGGGACAGCTAATGAAAAACTGTTTTTT. It translates to CAISSGTANEKLFF.

This chain joins TRBV4-1 and TRBJ2-3, with 7 bases fitting TRBD2. The CDR3 has 15 residues. CDR1 and CDR2 from the germline V gene are MGHRA and YSYEKL. The J segment lost 6 bases and the V segment lost 4 bases, leaving 10 bases of the junction unmatched. CDR3 region: CASSRVPGTKDTQYF. CDR3 nucleotide sequence: TGCGCCAGCAGCCGAGTACCCGGGACTAAGGATACGCAGTATTTT.

The genes are TRBV6-2 or TRBV6-3 and TRBJ2-7; 7 nucleotides match TRBD1. V lost 1 base to trimming and J lost 4 bases; unmatched junction nucleotides: 10. The CDR3 runs 16 residues. Germline V gives CDR1 MNHEY, CDR2 SVGEGT. In DNA form, the CDR3 reads TGTGCCAGCAGTTACTACCCCGCCAGGGGGTCGTACGAGCAGTACTTC. Its protein product is CASSYYPARGSYEQYF.

The chain is built from TRBV19 and TRBJ2-2; D is possibly TRBD1 (6 bases). The ends were cut back, 1 base at V and 1 base at J, with 10 bases in the middle. The CDR3 is made up of 16 amino acids. In germline, CDR1 is LNHDA, CDR2 SQIVND (reference sequence). The CDR3 here is CASSIAPGVNTGELFF. DNA of the CDR3: TGTGCCAGTAGTATAGCGCCAGGGGTGAACACCGGGGAGCTGTTTTTT.

The chain carries TRBV29-1 and TRBJ2-2; D not certain. V was trimmed by 4 bases and J by 6 bases, leaving 6 bases between them. The CDR3 covers 11 residues. Germline assignment: CDR1 SQVTM and CDR2 ANQGSEA. As DNA, the CDR3 is TGCAGCGTTGGAGGCGCCGGGGAGCTGTTTTTT. This translates into CSVGGAGELFF.

This chain uses TRBV6-5 with TRBJ1-5, with 8 bases aligning to TRBD1. This CDR3 has 15 amino acids. V shed 6 bases and J 0 bases; nucleotides not matched to a gene: 4. Per germline, CDR1 MNHEY and CDR2 SVGAGI. This CDR3 is CASRQGAFSNQPQHF. The CDR3 region has the DNA TGTGCCAGCAGGCAGGGGGCATTTAGCAATCAGCCCCAGCATTTT.

This chain joins TRBV4-1 and TRBJ2-7, with 7 nucleotides matching TRBD2. The V gene end was trimmed by 4 bases and the J gene end by 2 bases; junction bases not matched to a gene: 5. Germline V gene data show CDR1 as MGHRA and CDR2 as YSYEKL. The CDR3 runs 14 residues. CDR3 DNA: TGCGCCAGCAGCCCCTTTGCGGGGGCCTACGAGCAGTACTTC. It encodes CASSPFAGAYEQYF.

The rearrangement links TRBV2 to TRBJ2-6; 8 bases fit TRBD1. In germline, CDR1 is SNHLY, CDR2 FYNNEI. This CDR3 has 16 amino acids. Trimming cost V 9 bases and J 1 base; bases outside gene matches: 8. The CDR3 here is CASWGTGSSGANVLTF. The CDR3 coding sequence is TGTGCCAGTTGGGGGACAGGCTCTTCTGGGGCCAACGTCCTGACTTTC. The full variable domain, completed using reference TRBV2 and TRBJ2-6, is EPEVTQTPSHQVTQMGQEVILRCVPISNHLYFYWYRQILGQKVEFLVSFYNNEISEKSEIFDDQFSVERPDGSNFTLKIRSTKLEDSAMYFCASWGTGSSGANVLTFGAGSRLTVL.

CDR3 sequence (DNA): TGTGCCAGCAGCCGGACAGGGGGGGCGTACGAGCAGTACTTC. Translation gives CASSRTGGAYEQYF. The chain uses TRBV3-1 (or the pseudogene TRBV3-2) and TRBJ2-7, with 10 bases identical to TRBD1. V was clipped by 4 bases and J by 4 bases; unmatched bases: 4. Per germline, CDR1 LGHDT and CDR2 YNNKEL (reference sequence). The CDR3 runs to 14 residues.

V gene TRBV4-3 combines with J gene TRBJ1-2, with TRBD1 matching over 11 bases. V was pared by 1 base and J by 6 bases, with 7 bases of the junction left unmatched. CDR3 length: 16 amino acids. The germline V gene encodes CDR1 LGHNA and CDR2 YSLEER. The CDR3 region is CASSQVWDRGTDGYTF. As DNA, the CDR3 is TGCGCCAGCAGCCAAGTTTGGGACAGGGGGACAGATGGCTACACCTTC.

The genes are TRBV30 and TRBJ2-7, with 7 bases fitting TRBD2. Losses at the gene ends were 0 bases for V and 2 bases for J; bases not matched to a gene: 7. The CDR3 extends over 15 amino acids. The V gene's germline CDR1 is GTSNPN and CDR2 SVGIG (reference sequence). For the CDR3, the DNA is TGTGCCTGGAGTGTACACGGGGGAGGGGCCTACGAGCAGTACTTC. Amino acid sequence: CAWSVHGGGAYEQYF.

The rearrangement joins TRBV27 to TRBJ1-3; perhaps TRBD1 as D (6 bases). Per germline, CDR1 MNHEY and CDR2 SMNVEV (reference sequence). This CDR3 comprises 13 residues. V lost 5 bases, J lost 4 bases, and 9 bases lay in between. In DNA form, the CDR3 reads TGTGCCAGCAGTGCGACAGGCGGAAACACCATATATTTT. It yields the protein CASSATGGNTIYF.

The rearrangement uses TRBV4-3 and TRBJ2-5, with 16 bases lining up with TRBD2. This CDR3 is 21 amino acids long. The germline V gene encodes CDR1 LGHNA and CDR2 YSLEER. Losses at the gene ends were 4 bases for V and 5 bases for J; bases not matched to a gene: 19. CDR3 in DNA: TGCGCCAGCAGCCGCGAGATATTGGGGACTAGCGGGGGGGCCTTTCCCGAGACCCAGTACTTC. Its translation is CASSREILGTSGGAFPETQYF.

The J gene is TRBJ2-2, the V gene TRBV7-2; 7 positions agree with TRBD2. Per the germline V gene, CDR1 is SGHTA and CDR2 is FQGNSA. The CDR3 totals 14 residues. V lost 5 bases and J lost 6; bases outside the gene matches: 6. The CDR3: CASSHGLVAGELFF. The CDR3 DNA sequence: TGTGCCAGCAGCCACGGACTAGTCGCCGGGGAGCTGTTTTTT.

V is TRBV7-8 and J is TRBJ2-3; no clear D. Trimming left V 5 bases short and J 3 bases short, with 9 bases between. The CDR3 spans 13 residues. The germline V gene has CDR1 SGHVS and CDR2 FQNEAQ. CDR3 sequence: CASSRPITDTQYF. CDR3 nucleotide sequence: TGTGCCAGCAGCCGACCCATTACAGATACGCAGTATTTT.

V and J are TRBV6-1 and TRBJ2-3; no clear D gene. Trimming pared 1 base from V and 10 bases from J, leaving 12 bases between. Looked up from germline, CDR1 is MNHNS and CDR2 is SASEGT. This CDR3 is 13 amino acids long. The CDR3 is CASSEEVGFSQYF. CDR3 nucleotide sequence: TGTGCCAGCAGTGAAGAGGTGGGCTTCTCGCAGTATTTT.

This clone was seen a handful of times. This CDR3 is also generated by other DNA sequences in the sample. This rearrangement joins TRBV11-2 to TRBJ2-7; TRBD2 matches 8 bases. CDR1 is SGHAT, CDR2 FQNNGV, per germline. V shed 1 base, J shed 4 bases, and the junction held 3 bases outside the gene matches. The CDR3 runs 14 residues. CDR3 sequence: CASSLGGGPYEQYF. The CDR3 DNA sequence: TGTGCCAGCAGCTTAGGCGGGGGGCCTTACGAGCAGTACTTC.

This clone appeared once. The chain employs TRBV19 and TRBJ1-6; D possibly corresponds to TRBD1 (5 bases). The CDR3 has 15 residues. The germline V gene has CDR1 LNHDA and CDR2 SQIVND (reference sequence). V was clipped by 8 bases and J by 14 bases, with 25 bases between them. The chain's CDR3 is CASGYPTHRLSALHF. The CDR3 coding sequence is TGTGCCAGTGGCTACCCGACCCACAGGTTATCGGCCCTCCACTTT.

The gene calls are TRBV6-5 and TRBJ2-5; TRBD2 matches 8 bases. The J segment lost 7 bases and the V segment lost 8 bases, leaving 12 bases of the junction unmatched. Germline values: CDR1 MNHEY, CDR2 SVGAGI. The CDR3 consists of 14 residues. The CDR3 is CASRSGGPWGTQYF. Here the CDR3 DNA reads TGTGCCAGCCGGTCGGGAGGGCCGTGGGGGACCCAGTACTTC.